A single sample gave rise to the 20 T cell receptor beta chains below, sequenced in a study of response to subunit inactivated influenza vaccine. TCRdb reprocessed the RT-PCR reads via MiXCR and lists one record per CDR3 protein. The sample shows 550,000 to 800,000 distinct CDR3 sequences, 15% to 19% of them seen only once. This material consisted of PBMCs from blood, taken roughly 13 days after vaccination. These receptors all stem from a man between 45 and 60 years old who received an inactivated influenza vaccine.

This clonotype was found a few times. The rearrangement joins TRBV11-1 to TRBJ2-4; D gene uncertain. The length of the CDR3 is 12 residues. V gave up 2 bases and J gave up 8 bases, with 7 bases separating them. Germline CDR1 reads SGHAT; CDR2 reads FQDESV (reference sequence). The CDR3 here is CASSLYADIQYF. CDR3 bases: TGTGCCAGCAGCTTATACGCGGACATTCAGTACTTC.

This clonotype was counted at least ten times. The chain uses TRBV29-1 and TRBJ2-7, with D possibly being TRBD1 (5 bases). The germline gives CDR1 SQVTM, CDR2 ANQGSEA. The length of the CDR3 is 12 residues. The V end was cut by 4 bases, the J end by 6 bases, with 13 bases between. This CDR3 is CSVGGRAAEQYF. CDR3 sequence (DNA): TGCAGCGTTGGGGGCAGGGCGGCCGAGCAGTACTTC.

V is TRBV24-1 and J is TRBJ2-1; 13 nucleotides align to TRBD2. V shed 5 bases, J shed 7 bases, and the junction held 10 bases outside the gene matches. The CDR3 spans 17 residues. Per germline, CDR1 KGHDR and CDR2 SFDVKD. CDR3: CATSAGPGLAGLNEQFF. DNA for the CDR3: TGTGCCACCAGTGCCGGTCCGGGACTAGCGGGACTAAATGAGCAGTTCTTC.

This clonotype was counted at least ten times. V and J are TRBV12-3 or TRBV12-4 and TRBJ2-1; D possibly matches TRBD1 or TRBD2 (5 bases each). The CDR3 is made up of 11 amino acids. V dropped 5 bases and J dropped 7 bases, with 6 bases sitting between them. The CDR3 reads CASSGGNEQFF. The CDR3 DNA follows: TGTGCCAGCAGTGGGGGTAATGAGCAGTTCTTC.

The chain has TRBV20-1 and TRBJ2-3; 10 nucleotides line up with TRBD2. The CDR3 runs 16 residues. The germline V gene has CDR1 DFQATT and CDR2 SNEGSKA (reference sequence). V was pared by 3 bases and J by 5 bases, with 11 bases of the junction left unmatched. For the CDR3, the DNA is TGCAGTGCTAGGAGTAATAGCGGGAGGCGGGGAGATACGCAGTATTTT. This encodes CSARSNSGRRGDTQYF.

In DNA form, the CDR3 reads TGTGCCAGCAGCGCCGCTTTAGATACGCAGTATTTT. Translated, it gives CASSAALDTQYF. V and J are TRBV7-9 and TRBJ2-3, with unresolved D. V lost 5 bases to trimming and J lost 5 bases, with 8 bases between them. The CDR3 consists of 12 residues. Germline CDR1 reads SEHNR; CDR2 reads FQNEAQ (reference sequence).

This clonotype was seen only a few times. The rearrangement uses TRBV20-1 and TRBJ1-6; 7 bases line up with TRBD1. The germline V gene has CDR1 DFQATT and CDR2 SNEGSKA (reference sequence). There are 15 residues in the CDR3. V shed 4 bases, J shed 6 bases, and the junction held 9 bases outside the gene matches. CDR3 protein: CSATIEGAGNSPLHF. CDR3 bases: TGCAGTGCTACTATCGAGGGGGCAGGTAATTCACCCCTCCACTTT.

V gene TRBV18 combines with J gene TRBJ2-4, with D maybe TRBD1 (5 bases). Germline CDR1 KGHSH, CDR2 LQKENI. The CDR3 consists of 14 residues. Trimming removed 6 bases at V and 6 bases at J, with 15 bases between. The CDR3 DNA is TGTGCCAGCTCCCCAGGGCGGAGTGGAAACATTCAGTACTTC. Protein product: CASSPGRSGNIQYF.

V gene TRBV5-6 combines with J gene TRBJ2-1; the match to TRBD2 covers 9 bases. Trimming at V came to 1 base and at J to 2 bases, leaving 4 bases not matched to a gene. Germline lookup yields CDR1 SGHDT and CDR2 YYEEEE. The CDR3 extends over 16 amino acids. As DNA, the CDR3 is TGTGCCAGCAGCTTGTACCAGCGGGGGGCCTACAATGAGCAGTTCTTC. This gives the protein CASSLYQRGAYNEQFF.

This clonotype was recorded at least ten times. This sequence joins TRBV6-5 and TRBJ2-1, with a tentative D call TRBD1 (5 bases). Germline CDR1 and CDR2: MNHEY and SVGAGI. The CDR3 is 15 amino acids. V lost 4 bases and J 9 bases, leaving 19 bases between the germline ends. The CDR3 DNA follows: TGTGCCAGCAGTTCTACTCTGGTCAGGGCGACTGAGCAGTTCTTC. This codes for CASSSTLVRATEQFF.

Only a few counts were recorded for this clonotype. This rearrangement joins TRBV10-3 to TRBJ2-1, with D possibly being TRBD1 (5 bases). Germline CDR1 ENHRY, CDR2 SYGVKD. The V and J ends lost 0 bases and 5 bases respectively, with 14 bases between them. This CDR3 has 16 amino acids. The chain's CDR3 is CAISESWQGGHNEQFF. The CDR3 DNA is TGTGCCATCAGTGAGTCGTGGCAGGGTGGCCACAATGAGCAGTTCTTC.

V usage is TRBV20-1 and J usage is TRBJ1-2; D is unclear. The CDR3 covers 12 residues. V lost 5 bases to trimming and J lost 1 base, with 8 bases between them. CDR1 and CDR2 from the germline V gene are DFQATT and SNEGSKA (reference sequence). The DNA for the CDR3 is TGCAGTGCTTTGACTGATAACTATGGCTACACCTTC. It is translated as CSALTDNYGYTF.

This clonotype was found a few times. The chain links TRBV7-2 to TRBJ2-5; D may be TRBD1 (5 bases). In germline, CDR1 is SGHTA, CDR2 FQGNSA. The CDR3 runs to 15 residues. V was clipped by 6 bases and J by 1 base, with 15 bases between them. The CDR3 region is CASRGRTSLQETQYF. The CDR3 DNA reads as TGTGCCAGCAGGGGGCGGACGTCACTCCAAGAGACCCAGTACTTC.

The chain uses TRBV20-1 and TRBJ2-3; 12 bases are shared with TRBD1. Germline lookup yields CDR1 DFQATT and CDR2 SNEGSKA (reference sequence). The CDR3 is made up of 16 amino acids. V shed 0 bases and J 7 bases; nucleotides not matched to a gene: 8. The CDR3 nucleotides read TGCAGTGCTAGAGACCCGGGACAGGGGGCTTACAATACGCAGTATTTT. Translation gives CSARDPGQGAYNTQYF.

The chain has TRBV25-1 and TRBJ2-3, with D maybe TRBD2 (5 bases). This CDR3 is 16 amino acids long. Germline V gene lookup returns CDR1 MGHDK and CDR2 SYGVNS. Trimming took off 5 bases at V and 0 bases at J, with 15 bases between the two ends. The CDR3 here is CASSYGLRSSTDTQYF. CDR3 nucleotide sequence: TGTGCCAGCAGTTACGGACTTCGCTCTAGCACAGATACGCAGTATTTT.

V gene TRBV27 combines with J gene TRBJ1-6; D unresolved. The CDR3 loop spans 12 amino acids. CDR1 is MNHEY, CDR2 SMNVEV, per germline (reference sequence). Trimming cost V 5 bases and J 5 bases, with 4 bases left between them. The CDR3 here is CASSRNNSPLHF. In DNA form, the CDR3 reads TGTGCCAGCAGTAGGAATAATTCACCCCTCCACTTT.

The J gene is TRBJ1-2, the V gene TRBV5-1; 7 positions match TRBD1. CDR1 SGHRS and CDR2 YFSETQ come from the germline V gene. The ends lost 0 bases at V and 1 base at J; junction bases unmatched: 6. The CDR3 is 16 amino acids. The CDR3 protein is CASSLVGQAFNYGYTF. As DNA, the CDR3 is TGCGCCAGCAGCTTGGTCGGACAGGCTTTTAACTATGGCTACACCTTC.

There are a few counts of this clonotype. The CDR3 DNA reads TGTGCCAGCAGGGAATTGGCGAACACTGAAGCTTTCTTT. This codes for CASRELANTEAFF. The rearrangement uses TRBV27 and TRBJ1-1, with unresolved D. Germline values: CDR1 MNHEY, CDR2 SMNVEV (reference sequence). Trimming removed 6 bases from V and 1 base from J, with 9 bases in between. This CDR3 has 13 residues.

This clonotype came up a few times. The rearrangement uses TRBV5-1 and TRBJ1-2, with D uncertain. CDR3 size: 15 residues. The germline V gene has CDR1 SGHRS and CDR2 YFSETQ. The V gene lost 4 bases and the J gene lost 6 bases, with 19 bases spanning the gap. The CDR3 reads CASSPYRGSQDGYTF. CDR3 bases: TGCGCCAGCAGCCCCTACCGGGGTAGTCAAGATGGCTACACCTTC.

In DNA, the CDR3 is TGCAGTGCTAGAGCCGGGACTAGCGGGAGGGCCGATGAGCAGTTCTTC. Protein: CSARAGTSGRADEQFF. The chain is built from TRBV20-1 and TRBJ2-1; 16 positions match TRBD2. This CDR3 has 16 residues. Germline V gene lookup returns CDR1 DFQATT and CDR2 SNEGSKA (reference sequence). V shed 1 base and J 8 bases; nucleotides not matched to a gene: 5.